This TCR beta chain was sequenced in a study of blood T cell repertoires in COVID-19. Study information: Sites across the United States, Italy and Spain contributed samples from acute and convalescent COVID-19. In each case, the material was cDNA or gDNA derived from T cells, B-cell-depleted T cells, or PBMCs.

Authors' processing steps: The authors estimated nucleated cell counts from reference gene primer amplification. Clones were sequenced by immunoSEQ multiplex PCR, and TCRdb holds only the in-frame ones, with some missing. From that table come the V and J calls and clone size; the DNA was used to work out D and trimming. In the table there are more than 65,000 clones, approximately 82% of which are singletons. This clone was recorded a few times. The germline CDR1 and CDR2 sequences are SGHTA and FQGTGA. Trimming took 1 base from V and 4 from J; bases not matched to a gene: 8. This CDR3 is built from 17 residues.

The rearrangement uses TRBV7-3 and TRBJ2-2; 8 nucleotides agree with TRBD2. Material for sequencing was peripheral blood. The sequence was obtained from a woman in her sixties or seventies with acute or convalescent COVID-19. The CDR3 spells CASSLSRVAGPTGELFF. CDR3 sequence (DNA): TGTGCCAGCAGCTTAAGTAGAGTAGCGGGGCCCACCGGGGAGCTGTTTTTT.